This passage covers 2 T cell receptor beta chains from one sample sequenced in a study of T-cell memory formation after mild COVID-19. A single record per CDR3 protein comes from TCRdb applying MiXCR to the 5' RACE reads. In the table there are approximately 260,000 distinct CDR3 sequences, more than 15% of which are singletons. Sequencing input: PBMCs or a T cell subset sorted from them (not recorded which). These receptors all stem from a man aged 18 to 29 who had mild COVID-19 (a few samples of this study predate the infection). Cell type and time point are not known.

The chain employs TRBV5-5 and TRBJ1-2; D uncertain. The CDR3 length is 14 residues. Germline CDR1 and CDR2: SGHKS and YYEKEE (reference sequence). Trimming stripped 4 bases from V and 2 bases from J, with 12 bases between. CDR3 loop: CASSPRLTNYGYTF. The CDR3, as DNA: TGTGCCAGCAGCCCCAGGCTTACGAACTATGGCTACACCTTC.

This clonotype was seen many times. The rearrangement uses TRBV29-1 and TRBJ2-7, with D perhaps matching TRBD1 (5 bases). The CDR3 covers 12 residues. CDR1 is SQVTM, CDR2 ANQGSEA, per germline. Trimming left V 5 bases short and J 5 bases short, with 13 bases between. In DNA, the CDR3 is TGCAGCGTTCTACAGGTAACACACGAGCAGTACTTC. This encodes CSVLQVTHEQYF.